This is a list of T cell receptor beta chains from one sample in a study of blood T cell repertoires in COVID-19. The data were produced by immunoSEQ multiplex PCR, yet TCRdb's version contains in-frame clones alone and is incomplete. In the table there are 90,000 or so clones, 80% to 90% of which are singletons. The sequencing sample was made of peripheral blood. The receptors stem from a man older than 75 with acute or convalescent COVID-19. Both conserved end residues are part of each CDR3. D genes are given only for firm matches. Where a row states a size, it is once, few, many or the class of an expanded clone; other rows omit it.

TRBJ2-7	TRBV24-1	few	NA	CATSRDFSYEQYF	TGTGCCACCAGCCGGGACTTCTCCTACGAGCAGTACTTC
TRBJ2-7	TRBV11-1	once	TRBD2	CASRASGGASYEQYF	TGTGCCAGCAGGGCTAGCGGGGGGGCCTCCTACGAGCAGTACTTC
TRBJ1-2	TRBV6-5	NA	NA	CASSPADGIYGYTF	TGTGCCAGCAGTCCAGCGGACGGGATCTATGGCTACACCTTC
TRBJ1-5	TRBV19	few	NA	CASSIGPGEGQPQHF	TGTGCCAGTAGTATAGGACCAGGGGAAGGTCAGCCCCAGCATTTT
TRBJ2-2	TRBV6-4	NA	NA	CASLWTDTGELFF	TGTGCCAGCCTTTGGACTGATACCGGGGAGCTGTTTTTT
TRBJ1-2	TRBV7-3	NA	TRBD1	CASSPTGEGGYTF	TGTGCCAGCAGCCCGACAGGGGAAGGAGGCTACACCTTC
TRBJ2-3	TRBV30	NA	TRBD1	CAWAGQGTDTQYF	TGTGCCTGGGCCGGACAGGGCACAGATACGCAGTATTTT
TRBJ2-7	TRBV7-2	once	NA	CASSLAGLRNEQYF	TGTGCCAGCAGCTTAGCGGGGCTGCGGAACGAGCAGTACTTC
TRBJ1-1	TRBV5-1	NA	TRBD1	CASSLAGTGGWDTEAFF	TGCGCCAGCAGCTTGGCCGGGACAGGGGGCTGGGACACTGAAGCTTTCTTT
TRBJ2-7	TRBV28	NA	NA	CASSRDYEQYF	TGTGCCAGCAGTCGGGACTACGAGCAGTACTTC
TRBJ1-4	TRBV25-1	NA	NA	CASSFQGIANEKLFF	TGTGCCAGCAGTTTCCAGGGGATAGCTAATGAAAAACTGTTTTTT
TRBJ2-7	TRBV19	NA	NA	CASSTISAGEQYF	TGTGCCAGTAGTACGATCTCTGCGGGCGAGCAGTACTTC
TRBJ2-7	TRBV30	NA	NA	CAWSNGYEQYF	TGTGCCTGGAGTAACGGGTACGAGCAGTACTTC
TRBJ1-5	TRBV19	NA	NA	CASGRDYQPQHF	TGTGCCAGTGGTCGGGATTATCAGCCCCAGCATTTT
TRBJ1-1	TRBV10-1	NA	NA	CASSDVPGPMNTEAFF	TGCGCCAGCAGTGACGTTCCAGGCCCAATGAACACTGAAGCTTTCTTT
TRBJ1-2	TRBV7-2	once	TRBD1	CASSLGTGDTTGGYTF	TGTGCCAGCAGCTTAGGGACAGGGGATACAACGGGCGGCTACACCTTC
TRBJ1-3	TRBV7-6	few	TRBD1	CASSFAGTGGRLKDTIYF	TGTGCCAGCAGCTTTGCCGGGACAGGAGGTAGACTTAAGGACACCATATATTTT
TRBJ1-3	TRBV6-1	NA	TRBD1	CASSEKTGQAHQVKIAIYF	TGTGCCAGCAGTGAAAAGACTGGACAGGCCCATCAAGTAAAGATCGCCATATATTTT
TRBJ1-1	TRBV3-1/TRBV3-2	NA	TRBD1	CASSPGRTGGGEAFF	TGTGCCAGCAGCCCTGGAAGGACAGGGGGCGGTGAAGCTTTCTTT
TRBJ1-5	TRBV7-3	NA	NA	CASSLSQGQPQHF	TGTGCCAGCAGCCTTTCACAGGGTCAGCCCCAGCATTTT
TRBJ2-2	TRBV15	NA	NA	CATTGRLGTNTGELFF	TGTGCCACCACAGGGCGACTGGGAACGAACACCGGGGAGCTGTTTTTT
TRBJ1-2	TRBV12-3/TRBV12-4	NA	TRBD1	CASSPGQNYGYTF	TGTGCCAGCAGCCCGGGACAGAACTATGGCTACACCTTC
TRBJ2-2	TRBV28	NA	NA	CASSFWREGGTGELFF	TGTGCCAGCAGTTTTTGGCGGGAAGGCGGCACCGGGGAGCTGTTTTTT
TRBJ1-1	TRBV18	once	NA	CASSPAQGTEAFF	TGTGCCAGCTCACCCGCTCAGGGTACTGAAGCTTTCTTT
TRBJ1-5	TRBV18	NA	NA	CASSPQGDSNQPQHF	TGTGCCAGCTCACCACAAGGGGATAGCAATCAGCCCCAGCATTTT
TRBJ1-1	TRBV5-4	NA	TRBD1	CASSVGQGGVAFF	TGTGCCAGCAGCGTTGGACAGGGTGGGGTAGCTTTCTTT
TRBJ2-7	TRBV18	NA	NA	CASSQGPPSYEQYF	TGTGCCAGCTCACAGGGGCCGCCCTCCTACGAGCAGTACTTC
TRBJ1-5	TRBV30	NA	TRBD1	CAWSRQGQPQHF	TGTGCCTGGAGCCGACAGGGTCAGCCCCAGCATTTT
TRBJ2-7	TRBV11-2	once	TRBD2	CASSLGLAGNYEQYF	TGTGCCAGCAGCCTGGGGCTAGCGGGAAATTACGAGCAGTACTTC
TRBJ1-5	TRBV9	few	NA	CASSPHPSNQPQHF	TGTGCCAGCTCCCCCCATCCTAGCAATCAGCCCCAGCATTTT
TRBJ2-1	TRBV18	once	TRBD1	CASSPATGGYNEQFF	TGTGCCAGCTCACCAGCGACAGGGGGGTACAATGAGCAGTTCTTC
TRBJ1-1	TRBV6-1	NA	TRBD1	CASSVPGTGLELDTEAFF	TGTGCCAGCAGTGTTCCTGGGACAGGGCTGGAACTTGACACTGAAGCTTTCTTT
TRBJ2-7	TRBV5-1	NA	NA	CASSHTGSTLLTYEQYF	TGCGCCAGCAGCCACACAGGGTCAACTCTCCTAACCTACGAGCAGTACTTC
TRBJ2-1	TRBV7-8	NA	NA	CASSHAASEQFF	TGTGCCAGCAGCCACGCGGCCTCCGAGCAGTTCTTC
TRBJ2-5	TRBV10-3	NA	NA	CAIREEGETQYF	TGTGCCATCAGAGAAGAGGGAGAGACCCAGTACTTC
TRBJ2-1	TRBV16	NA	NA	CASSQSESGWQFF	TGTGCCAGCAGCCAATCCGAGTCGGGGTGGCAGTTCTTC
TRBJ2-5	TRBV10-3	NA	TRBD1	CAISDLRTGEETQYF	TGTGCCATCAGTGACTTGAGGACAGGGGAAGAGACCCAGTACTTC
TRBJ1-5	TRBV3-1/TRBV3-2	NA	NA	CASSQVAGNQPQHF	TGTGCCAGCAGCCAAGTTGCCGGGAATCAGCCCCAGCATTTT
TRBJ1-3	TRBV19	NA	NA	CASSMARGPGNTIYF	TGTGCCAGTAGTATGGCCAGGGGTCCTGGAAACACCATATATTTT
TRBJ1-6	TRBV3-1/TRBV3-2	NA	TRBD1	CASSPGTGYNSPLHF	TGTGCCAGCAGCCCCGGGACAGGGTATAATTCACCCCTCCACTTT
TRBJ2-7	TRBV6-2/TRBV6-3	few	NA	CASSLGDYEQYF	TGTGCCAGCAGCCTCGGGGATTACGAGCAGTACTTC
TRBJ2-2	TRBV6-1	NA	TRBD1	CASSEVTGQGFTGELFF	TGTGCCAGCAGTGAAGTAACGGGACAGGGGTTCACCGGGGAGCTGTTTTTT
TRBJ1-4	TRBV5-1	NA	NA	CASSPDTFNEKLFF	TGCGCCAGCAGCCCCGACACTTTTAATGAAAAACTGTTTTTT
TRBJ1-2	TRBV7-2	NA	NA	CASSERQAYGYTF	TGTGCCAGCAGCGAACGACAGGCTTATGGCTACACCTTC
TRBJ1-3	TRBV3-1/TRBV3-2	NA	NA	CASSQATGYSGNTIYF	TGTGCCAGCAGCCAAGCCACAGGATACTCTGGAAACACCATATATTTT
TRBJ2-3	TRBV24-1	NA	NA	CATSVLTAYTQYF	TGTGCCACCAGTGTCCTCACTGCCTATACGCAGTATTTT
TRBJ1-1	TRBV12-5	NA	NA	CASGDHRVPPNTEAFF	TGTGCTAGTGGGGATCACAGGGTTCCACCTAACACTGAAGCTTTCTTT
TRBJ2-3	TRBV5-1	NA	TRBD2	CASTPGLATDTQYF	TGCGCCAGCACCCCGGGACTAGCGACAGATACGCAGTATTTT
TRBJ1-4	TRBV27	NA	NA	CASSEGADEKLFF	TGTGCCAGCAGCGAGGGCGCCGATGAAAAACTGTTTTTT
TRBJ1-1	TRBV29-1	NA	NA	CSVQIDSYKAFF	TGCAGCGTCCAAATCGACAGTTACAAAGCTTTCTTT
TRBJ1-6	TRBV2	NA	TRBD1	CASSARTGSNSPLHF	TGTGCCAGCAGTGCGCGGACAGGTAGCAATTCACCCCTCCACTTT
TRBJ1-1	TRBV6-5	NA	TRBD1	CASPSQGQVEAFF	TGTGCCAGCCCGTCACAGGGGCAAGTGGAAGCTTTCTTT
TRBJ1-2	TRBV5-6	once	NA	CASQLGSGYTF	TGTGCCAGTCAGCTCGGGTCCGGCTACACCTTC